A single sample gave rise to the 24 T cell receptor beta chains below, sequenced in a study of cytomegalovirus exposure and HLA in healthy donors. Use of 60 Vbeta and 13 Jbeta primers characterized the PCR. Produced via immunoSEQ multiplex PCR; TCRdb's table is partial and in-frame only. The sample lists around 150,000 clones; roughly 80% were seen once. Sequencing was done on a sample of PBMCs. The receptors stem from a man in his thirties or forties in good health and CMV-seropositive.

This clone was observed a few times. One junction end disagrees with the germline gene, perhaps due to a read error. Here the CDR3 DNA reads TGTGCCAGCACCTTGGGGGGAGACACTGAAGCTTTCTTT. This gives the protein CASTLGGDTEAFF. The gene calls are TRBV5-6 and TRBJ1-1; D is perhaps TRBD1 (5 bases). This CDR3 has 13 amino acids. Germline-derived CDR1 and CDR2 are SGHDT and YYEEEE.

The rearrangement joins TRBV6-5 to TRBJ2-3; the D gene is possibly TRBD2 (7 bases). The CDR3 spans 15 residues. With 2 bases removed from V and 1 base from J, the gap between germline ends came to 10 bases. Germline V CDR1 and CDR2: MNHEY, SVGAGI. The CDR3 reads CASSYGGGRTDTQYF. The CDR3 nucleotides are TGTGCCAGCAGTTACGGGGGGGGCCGCACAGATACGCAGTATTTT.

This clone was picked up a small number of times. J is TRBJ1-1 and V is TRBV9; 10 bases fit TRBD1. Germline V CDR1 and CDR2: SGDLS, YYNGEE. V dropped 0 bases and J dropped 10; count of bases not matched to a gene: 0. The CDR3 has 12 residues. For the CDR3, the DNA is TGTGCCAGCAGCGTAGGACAGGGGGCAGCTTTCTTT. Encoded protein: CASSVGQGAAFF.

CDR3 residues: CASSLGVGRGYNEQFF. The CDR3 region has the DNA TGTGCCAGCAGCTTAGGTGTGGGTCGCGGGTACAATGAGCAGTTCTTC. This chain connects TRBV7-6 to TRBJ2-1, with D tentatively TRBD2 (5 bases). The CDR3 is made up of 16 amino acids. Trimming cost V 1 base and J 4 bases, with 14 bases left between them. CDR1 is SGHVS and CDR2 is FNYEAQ in the germline V gene.

The chain carries TRBV5-1 and TRBJ2-2; TRBD1 agrees at 7 bases. This CDR3 comprises 16 residues. V lost 4 bases, J lost 1 base, and 7 bases stayed unmatched. Germline CDR1 SGHRS, CDR2 YFSETQ. DNA of the CDR3: TGCGCCAGCAGCGCCCCCCGGGACAGGAACACCGGGGAGCTGTTTTTT. Its translation: CASSAPRDRNTGELFF.

The chain combines TRBV7-9 with TRBJ1-1; TRBD1 aligns across 11 bases. The CDR3 spans 14 residues. Germline V lookup: CDR1 SEHNR, CDR2 FQNEAQ (reference sequence). The ends lost 6 bases at V and 4 bases at J; junction bases unmatched: 4. The CDR3 region has the DNA TGTGCCAGCAGGCGGACAGGGGGCGTCACTGAAGCTTTCTTT. Its protein is CASRRTGGVTEAFF.

The V gene is TRBV5-4, the J gene TRBJ1-1; D might be TRBD1 (5 bases). The CDR3 is made up of 18 amino acids. The ends were cut back, 1 base at V and 0 bases at J, with 19 bases in the middle. From germline, CDR1 is SGHNT and CDR2 YYREEE (reference sequence). The CDR3 DNA is TGTGCCAGCAGCTTGTGGCGGGGGGGAGGAAAAATGAACACTGAAGCTTTCTTT. As protein: CASSLWRGGGKMNTEAFF.

This clone appeared a single time. The V gene is TRBV5-1, the J gene TRBJ1-4, with D unresolved. Germline loops: CDR1 SGHRS, CDR2 YFSETQ. This CDR3 comprises 12 residues. V lost 0 bases and J lost 8, with 5 bases in between. The DNA of the CDR3 is TGCGCCAGCAGCTTGGAACAGGAAAAACTGTTTTTT. Protein product: CASSLEQEKLFF.

V gene TRBV19 combines with J gene TRBJ2-2, with 8 bases lining up with TRBD1. V trimming: 2 bases; J trimming: 1 base; junction bases outside the gene matches: 6. Germline V gives CDR1 LNHDA, CDR2 SQIVND (reference sequence). The CDR3 consists of 17 residues. The CDR3 here is CASSINADRGNTGELFF. DNA for the CDR3: TGTGCCAGTAGTATAAACGCAGACAGGGGGAACACCGGGGAGCTGTTTTTT.

The J gene is TRBJ1-6, the V gene TRBV30; TRBD1 matches at 8 bases. V lost 0 bases, J lost 6 bases, and 4 bases stayed unmatched. Germline V CDR1 and CDR2: GTSNPN, SVGIG (reference sequence). The CDR3 contains 15 residues. CDR3 sequence (DNA): TGTGCCTGGAGTGTGGCAGGGGGCTTTAATTCACCCCTCCACTTT. Its protein is CAWSVAGGFNSPLHF.

This clone has more than one count but fewer than ten. CDR3 protein: CASSKPGQLYEQYF. The CDR3 DNA reads TGTGCCAGCAGTAAACCGGGACAACTCTACGAGCAGTACTTC. V gene TRBV27 combines with J gene TRBJ2-7, with D perhaps TRBD1 (6 bases). Germline values: CDR1 MNHEY, CDR2 SMNVEV (reference sequence). The CDR3 loop spans 14 amino acids. Trimming took off 5 bases at V and 3 bases at J, with 14 bases between the two ends.

The V and J genes are TRBV7-6 and TRBJ2-7, with TRBD1 as a possible D gene (7 bases). With 5 bases removed from V and 3 bases from J, the gap between germline ends came to 14 bases. This CDR3 has 14 residues. CDR1 and CDR2 (germline): SGHVS, FNYEAQ. For the CDR3, the DNA is TGTGCCAGCAGCGCCGTCCAGGGGGGCTACGAGCAGTACTTC. Translated: CASSAVQGGYEQYF.

The table lists this clone with a few counts. This chain joins TRBV7-9 and TRBJ2-7, with D perhaps matching TRBD2 (6 bases). V lost 4 bases to trimming and J lost 4 bases, with 11 bases between them. The CDR3 covers 13 residues. The germline V gene encodes CDR1 SEHNR and CDR2 FQNEAQ (reference sequence). CDR3 protein: CASSSPGGYEQYF. DNA of the CDR3: TGTGCCAGCAGCTCCCCCGGGGGTTACGAGCAGTACTTC.

The chain carries TRBV27 and TRBJ1-4; 8 bases align to TRBD1. V trimming: 6 bases; J trimming: 3 bases; junction bases outside the gene matches: 6. Germline V gene lookup returns CDR1 MNHEY and CDR2 SMNVEV (reference sequence). The CDR3 is made up of 15 amino acids. In nucleotides, the CDR3 is TGTGCCAGCAGCCCAGGGGGCGGGCCTAATGAAAAACTGTTTTTT. It yields the protein CASSPGGGPNEKLFF.

The rearrangement joins TRBV30 to TRBJ1-6; the D is unclear. The CDR3 runs to 13 residues. V was cut by 2 bases and J by 6 bases, with 8 bases left in between. Germline assignment: CDR1 GTSNPN and CDR2 SVGIG (reference sequence). CDR3 sequence (DNA): TGTGCCTGGAGTTTGGAGGGTAATTCACCCCTCCACTTT. Amino acids: CAWSLEGNSPLHF. Using reference TRBV30 and TRBJ1-6 for the parts outside the CDR3, the full variable domain is SQTIHQWPATLVQPVGSPLSLECTVEGTSNPNLYWYRQAAGRGLQLLFYSVGIGQISSEVPQNLSASRPQDRQFILSSKKLLLSDSGFYLCAWSLEGNSPLHFGNGTRLTVT.

Concerning this clone itself: This specimen includes other DNA sequences encoding the same CDR3. The rearrangement joins TRBV5-1 to TRBJ2-5; 10 nucleotides line up with TRBD1. Germline V CDR1 and CDR2: SGHRS, YFSETQ. CDR3 length: 15 amino acids. V gave up 0 bases and J gave up 3 bases; unmatched junction bases: 2. The CDR3, as DNA: TGCGCCAGCAGCTTGGCCGGGACAGGGGAAGAGACCCAGTACTTC. It specifies CASSLAGTGEETQYF.

As DNA, the CDR3 is TGTGCCAGCAGTCCTCCTGAGTACAATGAGCAGTTCTTC. Amino acid sequence: CASSPPEYNEQFF. The rearrangement joins TRBV7-9 to TRBJ2-1; no firm D call. Trimming removed 6 bases from V and 4 bases from J, with 10 bases in between. CDR3 length: 13 amino acids. Germline lookup yields CDR1 SEHNR and CDR2 FQNEAQ (reference sequence).

Written as DNA, the CDR3 is TGTGCCAGCAGTTCTGGACTAGCGGGGGCCGCCTACGAGCAGTACTTC. Its protein product is CASSSGLAGAAYEQYF. The genes are TRBV27 and TRBJ2-7, with TRBD2 identical over 13 bases. Germline V lookup: CDR1 MNHEY, CDR2 SMNVEV (reference sequence). The CDR3 spans 16 residues. V was clipped by 4 bases and J by 2 bases; unmatched bases: 5.

The J gene is TRBJ2-3, the V gene TRBV29-1, with TRBD2 matching 11 bases. With 5 bases clipped from V and 3 bases from J, the junction kept 4 bases outside the gene matches. Per germline, CDR1 SQVTM and CDR2 ANQGSEA. The CDR3 has 14 amino acids. The CDR3 nucleotides read TGCAGCGTTATTAGCGGGGGGGCGACAGATACGCAGTATTTT. Protein: CSVISGGATDTQYF.

V and J are TRBV10-3 and TRBJ1-2; D unresolved. The V and J ends lost 0 bases and 5 bases respectively, with 13 bases between them. The CDR3 spans 15 residues. CDR1 and CDR2 from the germline V gene are ENHRY and SYGVKD. This CDR3 reads CAISESSATGYGYTF. CDR3 nucleotide sequence: TGTGCCATCAGTGAGTCAAGTGCCACGGGATATGGCTACACCTTC.

The gene calls are TRBV27 and TRBJ2-7; D may be TRBD1 (6 bases). The ends were cut back, 3 bases at V and 5 bases at J, with 11 bases in the middle. Germline V gene sequence: CDR1 MNHEY, CDR2 SMNVEV (reference sequence). CDR3 length: 13 residues. The chain's CDR3 is CASSFDRLNEQYF. As DNA, the CDR3 is TGTGCCAGCAGTTTCGACAGGTTGAACGAGCAGTACTTC.

The rearrangement links TRBV15 to TRBJ2-7, with 13 bases lining up with TRBD2. The V gene's germline CDR1 is LNHNV and CDR2 YYDKDF (reference sequence). The CDR3 covers 18 residues. With 4 bases clipped from V and 4 bases from J, the junction kept 13 bases outside the gene matches. The CDR3 protein is CATSTGETSGGAEYEQYF. The CDR3 bases are TGTGCCACCAGCACCGGGGAAACTAGCGGGGGGGCCGAGTACGAGCAGTACTTC.

V and J are TRBV14 and TRBJ2-7; weak D call: TRBD1 (6 bases). V was cut by 5 bases and J by 3 bases, with 14 bases left in between. The CDR3 spans 14 residues. Germline V CDR1 and CDR2: SGHDN, FVKESK. The CDR3 loop is CASSGYRDLYEQYF. The CDR3 DNA sequence: TGTGCCAGCAGCGGATACAGGGATCTCTACGAGCAGTACTTC.

This sequence joins TRBV29-1 and TRBJ2-2; 8 bases agree with TRBD1. The CDR3 loop spans 16 amino acids. CDR1 is SQVTM and CDR2 is ANQGSEA in the germline V gene. The V and J ends lost 2 bases and 0 bases, in that order; junction bases with no gene match: 5. The CDR3 region has the DNA TGCAGCGTTGAACCCAGGGACAGGCCGAACACCGGGGAGCTGTTTTTT. Its translation: CSVEPRDRPNTGELFF.